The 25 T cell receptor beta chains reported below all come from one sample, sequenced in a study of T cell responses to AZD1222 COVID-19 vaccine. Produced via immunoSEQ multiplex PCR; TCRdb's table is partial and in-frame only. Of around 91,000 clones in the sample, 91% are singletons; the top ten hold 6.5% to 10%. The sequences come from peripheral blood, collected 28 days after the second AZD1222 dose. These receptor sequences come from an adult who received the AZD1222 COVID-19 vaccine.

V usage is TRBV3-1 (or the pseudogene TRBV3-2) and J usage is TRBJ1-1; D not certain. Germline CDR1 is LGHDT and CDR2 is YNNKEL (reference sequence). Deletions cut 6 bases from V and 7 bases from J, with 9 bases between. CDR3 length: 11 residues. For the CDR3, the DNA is TGTGCCAGCAGAAAAGGGAGTGAAGCTTTCTTT. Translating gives CASRKGSEAFF.

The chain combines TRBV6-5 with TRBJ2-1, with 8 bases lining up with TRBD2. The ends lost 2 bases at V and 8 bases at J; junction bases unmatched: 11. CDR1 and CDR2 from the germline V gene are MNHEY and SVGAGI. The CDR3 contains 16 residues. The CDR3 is CASSYPTREGRDEQFF. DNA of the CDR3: TGTGCCAGCAGTTACCCGACCCGGGAGGGCCGTGATGAGCAGTTCTTC.

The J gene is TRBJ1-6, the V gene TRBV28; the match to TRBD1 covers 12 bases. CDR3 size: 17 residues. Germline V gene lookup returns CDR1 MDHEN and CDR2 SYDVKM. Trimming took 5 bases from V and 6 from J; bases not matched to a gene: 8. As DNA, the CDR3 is TGTGCCAGCAGTATGACCGGGACAGGGGGCCTTAATTCACCCCTCCACTTT. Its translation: CASSMTGTGGLNSPLHF.

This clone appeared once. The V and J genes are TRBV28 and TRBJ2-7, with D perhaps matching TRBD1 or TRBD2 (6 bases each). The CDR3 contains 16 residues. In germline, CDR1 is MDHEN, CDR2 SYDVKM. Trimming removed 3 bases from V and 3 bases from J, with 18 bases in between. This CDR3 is CASSLVGGQDFYEQYF. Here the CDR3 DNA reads TGTGCCAGCAGTTTGGTGGGGGGACAAGACTTCTACGAGCAGTACTTC. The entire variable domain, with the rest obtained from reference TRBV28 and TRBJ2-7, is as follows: DVKVTQSSRYLVKRTGEKVFLECVQDMDHENMFWYRQDPGLGLRLIYFSYDVKMKEKGDIPEGYSVSREKKERFSLILESASTNQTSMYLCASSLVGGQDFYEQYFGPGTRLTVT.

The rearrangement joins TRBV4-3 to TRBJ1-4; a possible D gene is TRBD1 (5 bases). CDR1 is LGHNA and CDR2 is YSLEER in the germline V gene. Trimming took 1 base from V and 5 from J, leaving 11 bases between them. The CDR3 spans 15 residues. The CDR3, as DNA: TGCGCCAGCAGCCAAGCCGGGACGGGGAATGAAAAACTGTTTTTT. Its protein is CASSQAGTGNEKLFF.

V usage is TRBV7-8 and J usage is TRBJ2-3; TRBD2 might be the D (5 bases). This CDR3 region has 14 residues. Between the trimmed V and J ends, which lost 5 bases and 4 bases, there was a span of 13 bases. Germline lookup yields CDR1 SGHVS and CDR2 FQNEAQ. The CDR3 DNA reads TGTGCCAGCAGCCCCTGGAGGTACGCAGATACGCAGTATTTT. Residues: CASSPWRYADTQYF.

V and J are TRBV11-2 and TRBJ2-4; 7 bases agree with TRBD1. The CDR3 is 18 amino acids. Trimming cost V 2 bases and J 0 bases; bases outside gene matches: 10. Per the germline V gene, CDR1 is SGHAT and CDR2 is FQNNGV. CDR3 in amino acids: CASSLNPGTALAKNIQYF. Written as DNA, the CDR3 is TGTGCCAGCAGCTTAAACCCCGGGACAGCCTTAGCCAAAAACATTCAGTACTTC.

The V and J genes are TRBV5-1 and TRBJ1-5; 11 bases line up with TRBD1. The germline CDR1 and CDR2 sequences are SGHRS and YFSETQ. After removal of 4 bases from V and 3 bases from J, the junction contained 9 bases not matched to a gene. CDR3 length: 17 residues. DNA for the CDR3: TGCGCCAGCAGCGCCCGGGACAGGGGGGGACCCAATCAGCCCCAGCATTTT. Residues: CASSARDRGGPNQPQHF.

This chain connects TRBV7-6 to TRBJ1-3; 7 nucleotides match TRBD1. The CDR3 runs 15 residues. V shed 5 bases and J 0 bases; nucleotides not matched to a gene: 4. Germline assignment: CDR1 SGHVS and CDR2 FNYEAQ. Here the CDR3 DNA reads TGTGCCAGCAGCAATAGACAGGGCTCTGGAAACACCATATATTTT. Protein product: CASSNRQGSGNTIYF.

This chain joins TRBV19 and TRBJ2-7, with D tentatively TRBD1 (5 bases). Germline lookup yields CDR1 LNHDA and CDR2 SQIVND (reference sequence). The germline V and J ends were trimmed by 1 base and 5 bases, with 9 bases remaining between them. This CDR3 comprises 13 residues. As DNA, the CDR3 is TGTGCCAGTAGTATAGGAAGGGGCGACGAGCAGTACTTC. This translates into CASSIGRGDEQYF.

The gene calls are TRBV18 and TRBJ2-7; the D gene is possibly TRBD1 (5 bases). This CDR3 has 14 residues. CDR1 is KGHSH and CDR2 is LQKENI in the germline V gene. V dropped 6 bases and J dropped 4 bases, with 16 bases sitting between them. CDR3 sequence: CASSNNQRGYEQYF. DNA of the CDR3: TGTGCCAGCTCGAACAATCAAAGGGGTTACGAGCAGTACTTC. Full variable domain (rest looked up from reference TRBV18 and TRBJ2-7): NAGVMQNPRHLVRRRGQEARLRCSPMKGHSHVYWYRQLPEEGLKFMVYLQKENIIDESGMPKERFSAEFPKEGPSILRIQQVVRGDSAAYFCASSNNQRGYEQYFGPGTRLTVT.

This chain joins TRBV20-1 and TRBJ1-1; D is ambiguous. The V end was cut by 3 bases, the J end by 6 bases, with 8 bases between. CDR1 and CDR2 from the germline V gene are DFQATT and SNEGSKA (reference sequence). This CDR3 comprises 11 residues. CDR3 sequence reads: CSASGHSEAFF. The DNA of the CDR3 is TGCAGTGCTAGCGGTCACTCTGAAGCTTTCTTT.

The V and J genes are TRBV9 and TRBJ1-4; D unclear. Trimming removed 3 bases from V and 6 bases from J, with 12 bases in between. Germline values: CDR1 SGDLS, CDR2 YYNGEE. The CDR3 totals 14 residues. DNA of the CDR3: TGTGCCAGCAGCGGTCCCCGATCGGATGAAAAACTGTTTTTT. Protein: CASSGPRSDEKLFF.

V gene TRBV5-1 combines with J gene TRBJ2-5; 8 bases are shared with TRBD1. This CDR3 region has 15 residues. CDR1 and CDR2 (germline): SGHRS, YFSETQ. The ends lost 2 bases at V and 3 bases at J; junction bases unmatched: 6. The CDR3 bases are TGCGCCAGCAGCTTAATAACGGGACAGGAAGAGACCCAGTACTTC. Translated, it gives CASSLITGQEETQYF. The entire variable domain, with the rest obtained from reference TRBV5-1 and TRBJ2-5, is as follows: KAGVTQTPRYLIKTRGQQVTLSCSPISGHRSVSWYQQTPGQGLQFLFEYFSETQRNKGNFPGRFSGRQFSNSRSEMNVSTLELGDSALYLCASSLITGQEETQYFGPGTRLLVL.

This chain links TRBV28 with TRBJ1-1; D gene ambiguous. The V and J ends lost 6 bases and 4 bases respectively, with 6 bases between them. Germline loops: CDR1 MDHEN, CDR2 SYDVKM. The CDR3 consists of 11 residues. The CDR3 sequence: CASSQVTEAFF. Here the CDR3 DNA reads TGTGCCAGCAGCCAGGTCACTGAAGCTTTCTTT.

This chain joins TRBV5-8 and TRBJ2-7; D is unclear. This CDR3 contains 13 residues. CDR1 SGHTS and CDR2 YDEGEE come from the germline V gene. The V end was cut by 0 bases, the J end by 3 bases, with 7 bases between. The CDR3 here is CASSLAQHYEQYF. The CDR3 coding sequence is TGTGCCAGCAGCTTGGCACAACACTACGAGCAGTACTTC.

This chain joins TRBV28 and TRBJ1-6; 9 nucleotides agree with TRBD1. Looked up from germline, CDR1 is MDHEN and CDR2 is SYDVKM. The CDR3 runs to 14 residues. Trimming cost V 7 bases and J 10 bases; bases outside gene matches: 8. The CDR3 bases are TGTGCCAGCATCCCGGGACAGGGAATCTCACCCCTCCACTTT. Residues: CASIPGQGISPLHF.

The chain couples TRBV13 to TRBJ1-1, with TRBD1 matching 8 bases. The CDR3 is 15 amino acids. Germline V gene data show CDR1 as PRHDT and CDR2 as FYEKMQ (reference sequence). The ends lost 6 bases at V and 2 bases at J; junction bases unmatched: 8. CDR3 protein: CASSNPGQANTEAFF. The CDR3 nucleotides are TGTGCCAGCAGTAATCCGGGACAGGCAAACACTGAAGCTTTCTTT.

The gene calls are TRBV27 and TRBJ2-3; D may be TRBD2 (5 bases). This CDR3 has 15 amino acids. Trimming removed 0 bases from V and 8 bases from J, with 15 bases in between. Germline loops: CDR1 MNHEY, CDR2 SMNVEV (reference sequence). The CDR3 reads CASSLSSWLAGTQYF. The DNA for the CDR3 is TGTGCCAGCAGTTTATCGAGTTGGCTCGCGGGTACGCAGTATTTT.

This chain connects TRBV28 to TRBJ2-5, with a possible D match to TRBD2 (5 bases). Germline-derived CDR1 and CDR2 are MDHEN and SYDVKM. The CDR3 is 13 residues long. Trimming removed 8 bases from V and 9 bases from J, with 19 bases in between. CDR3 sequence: CASGSIRRPSQYF. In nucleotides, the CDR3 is TGTGCCAGCGGGTCTATCCGGAGGCCGTCCCAGTACTTC.

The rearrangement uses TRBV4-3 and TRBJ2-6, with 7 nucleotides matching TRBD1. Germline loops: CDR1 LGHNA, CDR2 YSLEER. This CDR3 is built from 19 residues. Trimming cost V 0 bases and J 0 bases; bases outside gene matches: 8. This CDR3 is CASSQEGDSLYSGANVLTF. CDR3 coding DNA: TGCGCCAGCAGCCAAGAGGGGGACAGTCTATACTCTGGGGCCAACGTCCTGACTTTC.

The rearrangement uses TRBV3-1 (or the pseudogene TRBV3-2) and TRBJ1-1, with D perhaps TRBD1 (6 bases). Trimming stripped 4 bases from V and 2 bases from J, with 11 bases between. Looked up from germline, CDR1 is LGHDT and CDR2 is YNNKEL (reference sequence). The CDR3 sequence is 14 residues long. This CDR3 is CASSPQGSNTEAFF. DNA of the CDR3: TGTGCCAGCAGCCCCCAGGGGTCTAACACTGAAGCTTTCTTT.

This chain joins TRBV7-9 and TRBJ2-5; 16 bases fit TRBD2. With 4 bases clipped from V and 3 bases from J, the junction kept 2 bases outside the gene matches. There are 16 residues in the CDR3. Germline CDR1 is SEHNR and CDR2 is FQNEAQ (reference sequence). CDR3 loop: CASSSGLAGGEETQYF. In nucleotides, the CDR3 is TGTGCCAGCAGCTCGGGACTAGCGGGAGGGGAAGAGACCCAGTACTTC.

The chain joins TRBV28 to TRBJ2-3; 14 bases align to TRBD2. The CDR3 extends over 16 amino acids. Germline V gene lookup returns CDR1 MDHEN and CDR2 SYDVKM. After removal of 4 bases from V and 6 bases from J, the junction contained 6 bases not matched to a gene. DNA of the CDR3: TGTGCCAGCAGTTCCCGGACTAGCGGGAGGCGGGATACGCAGTATTTT. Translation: CASSSRTSGRRDTQYF. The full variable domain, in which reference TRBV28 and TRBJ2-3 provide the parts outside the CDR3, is DVKVTQSSRYLVKRTGEKVFLECVQDMDHENMFWYRQDPGLGLRLIYFSYDVKMKEKGDIPEGYSVSREKKERFSLILESASTNQTSMYLCASSSRTSGRRDTQYFGPGTRLTVL.

The CDR3 spells CASSKLTPPDTQYF. CDR3 coding DNA: TGTGCCAGCAGTAAGCTAACCCCTCCCGATACGCAGTATTTT. This chain links TRBV2 with TRBJ2-3, with D unclear. Trimming shortened V by 5 bases and J by 6 bases, and 15 bases separated the two germline ends. Germline-derived CDR1 and CDR2 are SNHLY and FYNNEI. There are 14 residues in the CDR3.